The clone carrying this T cell receptor (beta chain) was counted ten times or more. Its matching antigen is unknown. The data originate from a study of CD8+CD57+ T cells in acquired aplastic anemia. Study-wide background: The DNA of sorted CD4+ and CD8+ cells averaged approximately 3.3 ug. Whole-study results and caveats: Patients versus controls showed no significant CD8+ Simpson's diversity difference. About 30 CD8+ CDR3 sequences occurred in both the patients and the controls.

Genomic DNA constituted the template upon which TCR beta VDJ and CDR3 profiling was performed. One entry per CDR3 protein, called by TCRdb with MiXCR from the reads. This sample has about 220,000 distinct CDR3 sequences; 30% to 40% occur once, and the top ten carry 1.1%. V lost 3 bases, J lost 4 bases, and 8 bases lay in between. The CDR3 totals 12 residues. Germline-derived CDR1 and CDR2 are SQVTM and ANQGSEA. The chain joins TRBV29-1 to TRBJ2-3; D remains unclear. Sequencing was carried out using sorted CD4+, CD8+, or CD8+CD57+ T cells (not recorded which) from PBMCs. This TCR was recovered from a human donor in good health, serving as a control. The CDR3 reads CSVDDSADTQYF. In nucleotides, the CDR3 is TGCAGCGTTGACGATTCTGCAGATACGCAGTATTTT.